This T cell receptor beta chain was sequenced during a study of T-cell memory formation after mild COVID-19. About the study: Largely, TCR clusters stayed within a single donor. Study results and limitations: Later expanders leaned CD4+, whereas clones that contracted between day 15 and 85 were balanced CD4/CD8.

V shed 1 base, J shed 5 bases, and the junction held 6 bases outside the gene matches. The CDR3 spans 15 residues. CDR1 and CDR2 from the germline V gene are SGHVS and FQNEAQ. This clonotype was found many times. The antigen is undetermined. TCRdb re-analysed the 5' RACE reads in MiXCR, keeping a single row per CDR3 protein. The sample gives hundreds of thousands of distinct CDR3 sequences, less than 20% of which show up once; 20% to 25% is in the top ten. The chain employs TRBV7-8 and TRBJ2-3; TRBD1 aligns across 7 bases. The receptor was derived from a man aged 18 to 29 who had mild COVID-19 (a few samples of this study predate the infection). Cell type and time point are not known. The sample consisted of PBMCs or a T cell subset sorted from them (not recorded which). The CDR3: CASSLGAGGRDTQYF. CDR3 in DNA: TGTGCCAGCAGCTTAGGGGCAGGGGGTCGAGATACGCAGTATTTT.